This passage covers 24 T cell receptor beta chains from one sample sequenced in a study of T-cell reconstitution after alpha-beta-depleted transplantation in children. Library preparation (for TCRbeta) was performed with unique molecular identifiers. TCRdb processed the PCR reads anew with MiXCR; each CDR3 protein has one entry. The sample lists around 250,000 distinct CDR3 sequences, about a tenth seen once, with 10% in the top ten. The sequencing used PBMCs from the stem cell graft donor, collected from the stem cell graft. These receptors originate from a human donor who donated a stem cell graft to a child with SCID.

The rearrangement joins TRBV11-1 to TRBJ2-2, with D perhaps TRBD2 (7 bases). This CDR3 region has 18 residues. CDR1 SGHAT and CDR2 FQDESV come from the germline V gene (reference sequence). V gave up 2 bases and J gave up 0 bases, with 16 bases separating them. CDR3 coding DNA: TGTGCCAGCAGCTTAAATGCGGGGGCATTCGCGAACACCGGGGAGCTGTTTTTT. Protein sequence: CASSLNAGAFANTGELFF.

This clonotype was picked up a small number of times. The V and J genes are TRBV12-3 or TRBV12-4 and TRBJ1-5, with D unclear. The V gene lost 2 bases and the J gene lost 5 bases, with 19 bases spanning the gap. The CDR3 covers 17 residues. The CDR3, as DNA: TGTGCCAGCAGTTTATCCCCCCCTGGACGGATCGATCAGCCCCAGCATTTT. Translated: CASSLSPPGRIDQPQHF.

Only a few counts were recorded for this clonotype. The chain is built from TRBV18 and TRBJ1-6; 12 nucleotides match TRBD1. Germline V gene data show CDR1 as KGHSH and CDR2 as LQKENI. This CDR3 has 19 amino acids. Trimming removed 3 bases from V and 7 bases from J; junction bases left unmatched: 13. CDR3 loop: CASSPLMGQGAFANSPLHF. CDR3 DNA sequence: TGTGCCAGCTCACCGCTGATGGGACAGGGGGCGTTCGCGAATTCACCCCTCCACTTT.

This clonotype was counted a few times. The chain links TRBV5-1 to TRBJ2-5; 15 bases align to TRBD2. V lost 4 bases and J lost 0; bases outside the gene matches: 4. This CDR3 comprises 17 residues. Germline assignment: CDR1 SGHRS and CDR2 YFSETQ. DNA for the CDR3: TGCGCCAGCAGCACGGGACTAGCGGGGGGCCACCAAGAGACCCAGTACTTC. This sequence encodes CASSTGLAGGHQETQYF.

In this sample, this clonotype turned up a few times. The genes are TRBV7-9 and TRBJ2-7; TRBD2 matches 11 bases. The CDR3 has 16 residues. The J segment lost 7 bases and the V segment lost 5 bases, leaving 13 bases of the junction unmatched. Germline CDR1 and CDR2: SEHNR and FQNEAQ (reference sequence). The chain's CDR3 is CASSPPGLAGGGEQYF. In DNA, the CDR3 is TGTGCCAGCAGCCCCCCGGGGCTAGCGGGGGGAGGAGAGCAGTACTTC.

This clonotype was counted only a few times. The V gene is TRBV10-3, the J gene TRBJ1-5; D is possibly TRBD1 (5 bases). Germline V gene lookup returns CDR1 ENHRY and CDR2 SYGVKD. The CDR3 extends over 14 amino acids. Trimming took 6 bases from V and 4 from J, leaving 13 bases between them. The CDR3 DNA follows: TGTGCCATCAGGACCACAGGCTCAAATCAGCCCCAGCATTTT. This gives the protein CAIRTTGSNQPQHF.

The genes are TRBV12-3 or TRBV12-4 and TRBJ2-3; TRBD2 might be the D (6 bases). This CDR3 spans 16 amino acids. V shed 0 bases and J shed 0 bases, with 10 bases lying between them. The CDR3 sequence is CASSLAGGTSTDTQYF. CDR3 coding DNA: TGTGCCAGCAGTTTAGCGGGGGGTACTAGCACAGATACGCAGTATTTT.

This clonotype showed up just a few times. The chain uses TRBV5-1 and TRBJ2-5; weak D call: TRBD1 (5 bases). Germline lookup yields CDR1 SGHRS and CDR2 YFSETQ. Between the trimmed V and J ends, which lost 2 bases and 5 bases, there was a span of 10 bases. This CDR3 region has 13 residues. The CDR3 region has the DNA TGCGCCAGCAGCTTACCAGGGTCGGAGACCCAGTACTTC. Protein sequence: CASSLPGSETQYF. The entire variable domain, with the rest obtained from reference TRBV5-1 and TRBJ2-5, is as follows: KAGVTQTPRYLIKTRGQQVTLSCSPISGHRSVSWYQQTPGQGLQFLFEYFSETQRNKGNFPGRFSGRQFSNSRSEMNVSTLELGDSALYLCASSLPGSETQYFGPGTRLLVL.

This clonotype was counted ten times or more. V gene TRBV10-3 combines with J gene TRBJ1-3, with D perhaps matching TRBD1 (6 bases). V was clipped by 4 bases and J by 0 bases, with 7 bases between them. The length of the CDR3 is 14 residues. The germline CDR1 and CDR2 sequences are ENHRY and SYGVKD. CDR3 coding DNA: TGTGCCATCAGTGGGACAGACTCTGGAAACACCATATATTTT. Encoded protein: CAISGTDSGNTIYF.

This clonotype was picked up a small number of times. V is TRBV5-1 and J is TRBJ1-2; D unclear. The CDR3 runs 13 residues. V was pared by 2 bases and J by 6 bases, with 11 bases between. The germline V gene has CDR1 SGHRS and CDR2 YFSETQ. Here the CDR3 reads CASSLRTPDGYTF. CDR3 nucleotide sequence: TGCGCCAGCAGCTTACGGACTCCGGATGGCTACACCTTC.

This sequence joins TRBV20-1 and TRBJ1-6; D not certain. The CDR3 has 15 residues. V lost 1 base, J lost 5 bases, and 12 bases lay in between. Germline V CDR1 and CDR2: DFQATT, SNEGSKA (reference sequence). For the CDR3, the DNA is TGCAGTGCTAGAGGGTGGGGATCGGATAATTCACCCCTCCACTTT. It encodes CSARGWGSDNSPLHF.

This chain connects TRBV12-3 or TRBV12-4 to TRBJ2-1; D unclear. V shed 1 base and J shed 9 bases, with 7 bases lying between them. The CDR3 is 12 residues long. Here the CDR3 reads CASSLGVGEQFF. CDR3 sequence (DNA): TGTGCCAGCAGTTTAGGAGTCGGTGAGCAGTTCTTC.

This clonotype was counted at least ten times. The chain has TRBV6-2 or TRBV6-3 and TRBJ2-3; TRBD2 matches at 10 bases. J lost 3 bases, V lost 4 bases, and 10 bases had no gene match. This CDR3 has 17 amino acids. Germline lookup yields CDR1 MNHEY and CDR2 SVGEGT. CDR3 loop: CASSSSLLAGITDTQYF. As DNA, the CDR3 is TGTGCCAGCAGTTCCTCCTTACTAGCGGGGATTACAGATACGCAGTATTTT.

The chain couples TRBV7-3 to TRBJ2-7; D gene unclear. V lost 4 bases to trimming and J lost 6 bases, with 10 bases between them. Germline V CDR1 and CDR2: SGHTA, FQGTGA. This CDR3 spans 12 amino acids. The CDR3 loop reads CASSSPPGEQYF. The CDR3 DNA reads TGTGCCAGCAGCTCCCCCCCCGGCGAGCAGTACTTC.

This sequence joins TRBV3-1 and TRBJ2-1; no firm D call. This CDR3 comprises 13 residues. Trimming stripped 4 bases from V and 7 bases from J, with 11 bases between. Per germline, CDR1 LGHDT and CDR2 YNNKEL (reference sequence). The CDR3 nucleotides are TGTGCCAGCAGCCTTGAAGCGTGGAATGAGCAGTTCTTC. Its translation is CASSLEAWNEQFF.

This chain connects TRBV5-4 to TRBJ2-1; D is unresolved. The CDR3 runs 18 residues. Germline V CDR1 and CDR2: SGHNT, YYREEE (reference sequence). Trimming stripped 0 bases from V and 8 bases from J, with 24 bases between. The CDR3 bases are TGTGCCAGCAGCTTGGCCTATTCCGGGTCAGGTCCTGGCGATGAGCAGTTCTTC. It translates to CASSLAYSGSGPGDEQFF.

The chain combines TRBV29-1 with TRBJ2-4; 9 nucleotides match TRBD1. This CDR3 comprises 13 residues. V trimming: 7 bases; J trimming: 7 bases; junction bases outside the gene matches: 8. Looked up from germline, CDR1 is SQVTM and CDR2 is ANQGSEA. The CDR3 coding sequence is TGCAGCGGGGCAAGGACAGGGGACAACATTCAGTACTTC. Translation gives CSGARTGDNIQYF.

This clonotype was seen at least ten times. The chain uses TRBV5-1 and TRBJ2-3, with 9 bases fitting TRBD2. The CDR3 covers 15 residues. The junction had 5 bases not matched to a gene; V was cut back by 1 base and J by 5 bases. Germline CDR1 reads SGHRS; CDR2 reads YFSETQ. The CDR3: CASSLSSGVQDTQYF. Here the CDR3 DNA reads TGCGCCAGCAGCTTGTCTAGCGGGGTACAAGATACGCAGTATTTT.

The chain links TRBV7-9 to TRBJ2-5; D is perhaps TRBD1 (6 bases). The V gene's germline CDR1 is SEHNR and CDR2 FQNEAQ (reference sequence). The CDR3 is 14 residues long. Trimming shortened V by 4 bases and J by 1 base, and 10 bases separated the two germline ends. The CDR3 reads CASSSQGSQETQYF. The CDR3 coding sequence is TGTGCCAGCAGCTCCCAGGGGTCCCAAGAGACCCAGTACTTC. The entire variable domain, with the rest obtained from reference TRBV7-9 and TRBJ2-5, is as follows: DTGVSQNPRHKITKRGQNVTFRCDPISEHNRLYWYRQTLGQGPEFLTYFQNEAQLEKSRLLSDRFSAERPKGSFSTLEIQRTEQGDSAMYLCASSSQGSQETQYFGPGTRLLVL.

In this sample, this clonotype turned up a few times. CDR3 region: CASTPRQGINTEAFF. CDR3 DNA: TGTGCCAGCACCCCCCGACAGGGTATCAACACTGAAGCTTTCTTT. V is TRBV6-1 and J is TRBJ1-1, with 7 positions matching TRBD1. The CDR3 covers 15 residues. With V trimmed by 7 bases and J by 2 bases, 10 bases remained unmatched. Germline loops: CDR1 MNHNS, CDR2 SASEGT.

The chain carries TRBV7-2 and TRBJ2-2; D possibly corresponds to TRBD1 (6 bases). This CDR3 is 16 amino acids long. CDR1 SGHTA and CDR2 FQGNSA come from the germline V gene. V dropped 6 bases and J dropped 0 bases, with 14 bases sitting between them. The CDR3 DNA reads TGTGCCAGCAGTCTTTCAGGGGCTTCGAACACCGGGGAGCTGTTTTTT. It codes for CASSLSGASNTGELFF.

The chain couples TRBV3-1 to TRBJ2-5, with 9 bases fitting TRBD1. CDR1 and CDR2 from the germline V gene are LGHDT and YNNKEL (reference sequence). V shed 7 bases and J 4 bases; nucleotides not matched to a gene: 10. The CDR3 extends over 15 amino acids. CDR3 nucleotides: TGTGCCAGCACCATAAAGGGACAGGGAGGAGAGACCCAGTACTTC. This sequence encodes CASTIKGQGGETQYF.

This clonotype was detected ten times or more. The CDR3 here is CAISESGYQPQHF. The CDR3 bases are TGTGCCATCAGTGAGTCGGGATATCAGCCCCAGCATTTT. The chain has TRBV10-3 and TRBJ1-5; D unresolved. V was pared by 0 bases and J by 5 bases, with 5 bases between. The germline gives CDR1 ENHRY, CDR2 SYGVKD. The CDR3 loop spans 13 amino acids.

CDR3 in DNA: TGCGCCAGCAGCTTGGCCATCGAAGGGGGTGAGCAGTTCTTC. Translation gives CASSLAIEGGEQFF. This chain joins TRBV5-1 and TRBJ2-1, with D possibly matching TRBD1 (6 bases). The V end was cut by 0 bases, the J end by 9 bases, with 13 bases between. This CDR3 comprises 14 residues. Per the germline V gene, CDR1 is SGHRS and CDR2 is YFSETQ. Drawing the rest from reference TRBV5-1 and TRBJ2-1, the complete variable domain is KAGVTQTPRYLIKTRGQQVTLSCSPISGHRSVSWYQQTPGQGLQFLFEYFSETQRNKGNFPGRFSGRQFSNSRSEMNVSTLELGDSALYLCASSLAIEGGEQFFGPGTRLTVL.